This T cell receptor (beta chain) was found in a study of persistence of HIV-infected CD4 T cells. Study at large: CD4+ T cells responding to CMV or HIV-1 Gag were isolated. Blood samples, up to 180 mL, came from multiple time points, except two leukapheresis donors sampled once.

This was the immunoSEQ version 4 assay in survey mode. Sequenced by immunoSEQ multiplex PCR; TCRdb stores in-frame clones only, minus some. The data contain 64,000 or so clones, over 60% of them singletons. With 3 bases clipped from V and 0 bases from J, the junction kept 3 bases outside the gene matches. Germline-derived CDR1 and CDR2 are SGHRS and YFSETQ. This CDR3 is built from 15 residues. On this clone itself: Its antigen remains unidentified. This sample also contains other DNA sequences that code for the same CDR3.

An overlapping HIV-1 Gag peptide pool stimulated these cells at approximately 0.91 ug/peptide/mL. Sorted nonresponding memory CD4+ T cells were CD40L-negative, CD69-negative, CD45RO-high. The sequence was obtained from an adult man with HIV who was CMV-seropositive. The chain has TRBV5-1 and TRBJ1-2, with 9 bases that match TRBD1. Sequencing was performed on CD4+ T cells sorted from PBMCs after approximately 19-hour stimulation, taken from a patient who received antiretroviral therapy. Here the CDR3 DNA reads TGCGCCAGCAGCTGGGGACAGGGTACTAACTATGGCTACACCTTC. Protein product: CASSWGQGTNYGYTF. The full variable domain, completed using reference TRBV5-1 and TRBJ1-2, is KAGVTQTPRYLIKTRGQQVTLSCSPISGHRSVSWYQQTPGQGLQFLFEYFSETQRNKGNFPGRFSGRQFSNSRSEMNVSTLELGDSALYLCASSWGQGTNYGYTFGSGTRLTVV.